Listed here are 26 T cell receptor beta chains from one sample, sequenced in a study of CXCR3-negative and CXCR3-positive naive CD8 T cells. Study-level findings and limits: CXCR3-positive naive cells carried more hydrophobic TRB CDR3s than CXCR3-negative ones.

The authors prepared UMI-labeled TRB cDNA libraries by 5' RACE. TCRdb re-called the 5' RACE reads; one entry per CDR3 protein, DNA not given. The sample includes over 70,000 distinct CDR3 sequences. These receptors are not linked to any known antigen. Sequencing was done on a sample of naive CXCR3+ CD8+ T cells from blood. As for subset: CD45RO-CCR7+CD27+CD95- naive CD8+ T cells expressing CXCR3 (TNR3+). These receptors all come from a human donor in good health. Some clones in this sample may be carry-over from other donors' samples.

The genes are TRBV4-2 and TRBJ2-3; the D call from TCRdb, TRBD2, cannot be confirmed without DNA. The CDR3 has 15 residues. Germline V gene lookup returns CDR1 LGHNA and CDR2 YNFKEQ. Here the CDR3 reads CASSRTSGRTDTQYF.

The chain employs TRBV6-2 or TRBV6-3 and TRBJ2-3; TCRdb calls TRBD2, which cannot be checked without DNA. Germline loops: CDR1 MNHEY, CDR2 SVGEGT. The CDR3 runs 15 residues. The CDR3 protein is CASTPTSAPTDTQYF.

The CDR3 protein is CASSDVPNTGELFF. The rearrangement joins TRBV25-1 to TRBJ2-2. Germline-derived CDR1 and CDR2 are MGHDK and SYGVNS. CDR3 length: 14 amino acids.

The rearrangement links TRBV19 to TRBJ2-1; no DNA is available, so the TRBD2 call from TCRdb remains unchecked. CDR1 is LNHDA, CDR2 SQIVND, per germline (reference sequence). This CDR3 has 16 amino acids. The CDR3 here is CASSITRGREDNEQFF. The full variable domain, with the rest looked up from reference TRBV19 and TRBJ2-1, is DGGITQSPKYLFRKEGQNVTLSCEQNLNHDAMYWYRQDPGQGLRLIYYSQIVNDFQKGDIAEGYSVSREKKESFPLTVTSAQKNPTAFYLCASSITRGREDNEQFFGPGTRLTVL.

This chain joins TRBV5-6 and TRBJ2-1. The CDR3 length is 15 residues. Germline V gene data show CDR1 as SGHDT and CDR2 as YYEEEE. CDR3 region: CASSLALKTYNEQFF.

The rearrangement links TRBV3-1 to TRBJ2-7. The CDR3 extends over 13 amino acids. The germline CDR1 and CDR2 sequences are LGHDT and YNNKEL (reference sequence). CDR3 residues: CASSQGKIIEPYF.

V usage is TRBV28 and J usage is TRBJ2-1; with no DNA, the TCRdb D assignment of TRBD1 cannot be verified. Germline V CDR1 and CDR2: MDHEN, SYDVKM. This CDR3 comprises 13 residues. The CDR3 is CASSLIGENEQFF.

The chain employs TRBV6-5 and TRBJ2-2. Germline assignment: CDR1 MNHEY and CDR2 SVGAGI. This CDR3 spans 16 amino acids. CDR3 loop: CASSYSTSGPTGELFF.

The chain combines TRBV5-7 with TRBJ2-2. TRBV5-7 falls under the ORF class, with uncertain function. This CDR3 spans 17 amino acids. The CDR3 sequence is CASSLDRRRTNTGELFF.

Here the CDR3 reads CSVEPRAENEKLFF. The chain is built from TRBV29-1 and TRBJ1-4; TCRdb's D gene call, TRBD1, goes unchecked for lack of DNA. The germline V gene has CDR1 SQVTM and CDR2 ANQGSEA. CDR3 length: 14 amino acids.

The chain uses TRBV9 and TRBJ2-7. This CDR3 has 15 amino acids. CDR1 and CDR2 from the germline V gene are SGDLS and YYNGEE. The CDR3 spells CASSVASGTYYEQYF.

The chain has TRBV19 and TRBJ2-1; TCRdb reports TRBD2, a call that lacks DNA to check it against. Germline lookup yields CDR1 LNHDA and CDR2 SQIVND (reference sequence). The CDR3 sequence is 15 residues long. CDR3 region: CASSIGLADYNEQFF.

The chain combines TRBV27 with TRBJ2-7; checking the TCRdb D call of TRBD1 is not possible without DNA. This CDR3 comprises 14 residues. Germline CDR1 and CDR2: MNHEY and SMNVEV (reference sequence). This chain's CDR3 is CASSSRQGAYEQYF.

The CDR3 reads CASSNPKVPLAGMYQETQYF. The chain recombines TRBV12-3 or TRBV12-4 with TRBJ2-5; TCRdb's D call, TRBD2, is unchecked because there is no DNA. CDR3 size: 20 residues.

This chain uses TRBV28 with TRBJ2-1; checking the TCRdb D call of TRBD2 is not possible without DNA. This CDR3 region has 20 residues. Per the germline V gene, CDR1 is MDHEN and CDR2 is SYDVKM. CDR3 region: CASSFPQGTSGVGPEPEQFF. Together with reference TRBV28 and TRBJ2-1, the CDR3 gives the full variable domain: DVKVTQSSRYLVKRTGEKVFLECVQDMDHENMFWYRQDPGLGLRLIYFSYDVKMKEKGDIPEGYSVSREKKERFSLILESASTNQTSMYLCASSFPQGTSGVGPEPEQFFGPGTRLTVL.

The rearrangement uses TRBV4-1 and TRBJ2-1; as DNA is missing, the TRBD1 call by TCRdb cannot be tested. Germline V gives CDR1 MGHRA, CDR2 YSYEKL. This CDR3 spans 12 amino acids. CDR3: CASSQEGDEQFF.

V gene TRBV28 combines with J gene TRBJ2-7; the D gene TCRdb calls, TRBD2, cannot be checked with no DNA. The CDR3 totals 15 residues. Germline-derived CDR1 and CDR2 are MDHEN and SYDVKM. The CDR3 protein is CASSILAGAAYEQYF.

The genes are TRBV12-3 or TRBV12-4 and TRBJ2-3; the D call of TRBD2 rests on TCRdb alone, since no DNA is present to check it. The CDR3 runs 14 residues. The CDR3: CASTLEGSTDTQYF.

The chain joins TRBV28 to TRBJ2-7; with no DNA, the TCRdb D assignment of TRBD1 cannot be verified. Germline V CDR1 and CDR2: MDHEN, SYDVKM. The CDR3 consists of 16 residues. CDR3 amino acids: CASSSPPGQASHEQYF.

The chain is built from TRBV7-6 and TRBJ2-5. CDR1 is SGHVS and CDR2 is FNYEAQ in the germline V gene. CDR3 size: 13 residues. The CDR3 loop is CASSPGDQETQYF.

The gene calls are TRBV7-2 and TRBJ1-4; TCRdb calls TRBD1, which cannot be checked without DNA. Per the germline V gene, CDR1 is SGHTA and CDR2 is FQGNSA. CDR3 length: 17 residues. CDR3: CASSPYVDLTRDEKLFF.

The rearrangement joins TRBV6-2 or TRBV6-3 to TRBJ2-7; TCRdb picks TRBD1, but there is no DNA to check that call. Germline V gene lookup returns CDR1 MNHEY and CDR2 SVGEGT. This CDR3 is 16 amino acids long. The CDR3 spells CASSYSLLVGDYEQYF.

V is TRBV19 and J is TRBJ2-7; TCRdb's D call, TRBD1, is unchecked because there is no DNA. Germline CDR1 LNHDA, CDR2 SQIVND (reference sequence). The CDR3 is 14 residues long. The CDR3 region is CASSPGALAYEQYF.

The V gene is TRBV9, the J gene TRBJ2-1. Per germline, CDR1 SGDLS and CDR2 YYNGEE. The CDR3 has 12 amino acids. CDR3 sequence: CASSVNSNEQFF.

The CDR3 reads CASSLGTSAYNEQFF. The chain joins TRBV7-6 to TRBJ2-1; without DNA, the TCRdb call of TRBD2 cannot be checked. Germline V gene data show CDR1 as SGHVS and CDR2 as FNYEAQ. The CDR3 is 15 residues long.

The rearrangement links TRBV5-1 to TRBJ2-1; with no DNA, the TCRdb D assignment of TRBD1 cannot be verified. The CDR3 consists of 19 residues. Per germline, CDR1 SGHRS and CDR2 YFSETQ. CDR3 amino acids: CASSSLPTGTLSLGNEQFF.